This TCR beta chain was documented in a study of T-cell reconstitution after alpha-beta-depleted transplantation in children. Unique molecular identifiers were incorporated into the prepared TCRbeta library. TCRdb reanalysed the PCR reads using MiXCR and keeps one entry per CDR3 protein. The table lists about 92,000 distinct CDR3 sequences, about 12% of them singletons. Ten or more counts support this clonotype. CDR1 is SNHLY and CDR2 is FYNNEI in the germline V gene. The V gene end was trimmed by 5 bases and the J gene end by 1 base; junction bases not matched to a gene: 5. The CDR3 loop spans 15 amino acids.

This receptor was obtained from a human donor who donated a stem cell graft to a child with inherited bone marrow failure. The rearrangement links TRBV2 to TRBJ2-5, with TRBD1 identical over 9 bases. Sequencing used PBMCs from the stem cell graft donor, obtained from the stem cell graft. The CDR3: CASSPDRGRQETQYF. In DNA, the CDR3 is TGTGCCAGCAGTCCGGACAGGGGTCGCCAAGAGACCCAGTACTTC.